The next 16 T cell receptor beta chains were all read from a single sample in a study of a mutant IDH1 vaccine in newly diagnosed glioma (dated by TCRdb to 2020 to 2022). The protocol used for the library was the immunoSEQ multiplex PCR assay. This is the immuneACCESS table as TCRdb keeps it, with only in-frame sequences that have V and J called. A part of the clones is gone; compared with another copy, unresolved V genes explain less than half, and the rest is unexplained. The sample table holds some 68,000 clones, of which around 79% were seen once. The top ten clones comprise approximately 8% of the sample. The time point label of this sample denotes: baseline, week 1 (first vaccination visit). The label giving this sample's treatment or condition can be read as: pre-vaccination baseline after standard-of-care therapy. The sample was PBMCs, taken from a glioma patient treated with radiotherapy, temozolomide or both. The receptors come from a man aged 45 to 65 with glioma.

V is TRBV5-1 and J is TRBJ2-5, with D perhaps TRBD1 (6 bases). Germline V lookup: CDR1 SGHRS, CDR2 YFSETQ. This CDR3 is built from 13 residues. Between the trimmed V and J ends, which lost 5 bases and 4 bases, there was a span of 12 bases. The CDR3 loop reads CASRQGTGETQYF. The DNA for the CDR3 is TGCGCCAGCAGACAGGGTACGGGAGAGACCCAGTACTTC.

V usage is TRBV5-4 and J usage is TRBJ2-5; TRBD2 aligns across 7 bases. Germline V CDR1 and CDR2: SGHNT, YYREEE (reference sequence). CDR3 length equals 15 residues. Trimming removed 1 base from V and 1 base from J; junction bases left unmatched: 4. In DNA form, the CDR3 reads TGTGCCAGCAGCTTGCGGAGCGGGGTCCAAGAGACCCAGTACTTC. Its protein product is CASSLRSGVQETQYF.

The chain is built from TRBV25-1 and TRBJ2-5; D perhaps matches TRBD1 (7 bases). With 6 bases removed from V and 8 bases from J, the gap between germline ends came to 16 bases. CDR3 length equals 13 residues. Germline V CDR1 and CDR2: MGHDK, SYGVNS. The CDR3 nucleotides read TGTGCCAGCAGGGAGGGGGCCCAAGGAACCCAGTACTTC. Translated: CASREGAQGTQYF.

The genes are TRBV2 and TRBJ2-5, with 11 nucleotides matching TRBD1. The CDR3 has 17 amino acids. Germline values: CDR1 SNHLY, CDR2 FYNNEI. V lost 0 bases and J lost 5; bases outside the gene matches: 8. The CDR3, as DNA: TGTGCCAGCAGTGAAGCCAGGACAGGGGGCGGACGGGAGACCCAGTACTTC. Protein sequence: CASSEARTGGGRETQYF.

Only one count was recorded for this clone. V gene TRBV29-1 combines with J gene TRBJ2-7; the D call may be TRBD1 or TRBD2 (5 bases each). Germline loops: CDR1 SQVTM, CDR2 ANQGSEA. V was trimmed by 4 bases and J by 6 bases, leaving 16 bases between them. The CDR3 has 13 amino acids. CDR3 sequence: CSVGPRGEGEQYF. Written as DNA, the CDR3 is TGCAGCGTTGGCCCTCGGGGCGAGGGCGAGCAGTACTTC.

This chain joins TRBV2 and TRBJ2-7; a possible D gene is TRBD1 (6 bases). V dropped 7 bases and J dropped 2 bases, with 9 bases sitting between them. CDR3 length: 12 amino acids. Germline V gene data show CDR1 as SNHLY and CDR2 as FYNNEI. CDR3 sequence (DNA): TGTGCCAGCACAGGGGTAACCTACGAGCAGTACTTC. This gives the protein CASTGVTYEQYF.

This clone has at least ten counts. The chain carries TRBV7-3 and TRBJ1-1; D possibly corresponds to TRBD1 (5 bases). Germline CDR1 reads SGHTA; CDR2 reads FQGTGA. Trimming took off 3 bases at V and 3 bases at J, with 14 bases between the two ends. This CDR3 has 15 residues. The CDR3, as DNA: TGTGCCAGCAGCTTGGGGTCTGGGGCGTACACTGAAGCTTTCTTT. Protein product: CASSLGSGAYTEAFF.

The rearrangement links TRBV5-6 to TRBJ1-1; maybe TRBD1 (6 bases). The CDR3 covers 16 residues. The germline gives CDR1 SGHDT, CDR2 YYEEEE. Trimming stripped 4 bases from V and 5 bases from J, with 21 bases between. The DNA for the CDR3 is TGTGCCAGCAGCCCTTCCAGGACAGTGTTTATAACTGAAGCTTTCTTT. Protein product: CASSPSRTVFITEAFF.

The rearrangement uses TRBV30 and TRBJ1-5, with 7 bases matching TRBD1. This CDR3 spans 14 amino acids. Germline assignment: CDR1 GTSNPN and CDR2 SVGIG (reference sequence). V gave up 2 bases and J gave up 7 bases; unmatched junction bases: 8. The CDR3 nucleotides read TGTGCCTGGAGTACGACACAGGGGCGCCAGCCCCAGCATTTT. Translating it yields CAWSTTQGRQPQHF.

This chain joins TRBV11-2 and TRBJ1-5; D remains ambiguous. This CDR3 comprises 13 residues. Trimming removed 5 bases at V and 1 base at J, with 6 bases between. In germline, CDR1 is SGHAT, CDR2 FQNNGV. CDR3 coding DNA: TGTGCCAGCAGCAAAGGGAGCAATCAGCCCCAGCATTTT. Translating gives CASSKGSNQPQHF.

The chain carries TRBV7-2 and TRBJ1-6; possibly TRBD1 for D (5 bases). Germline CDR1 and CDR2: SGHTA and FQGNSA. The CDR3 extends over 15 amino acids. V lost 5 bases and J lost 5, with 13 bases in between. In DNA form, the CDR3 reads TGTGCCAGCAGCCCCTTGGGGCGGAATAATTCACCCCTCCACTTT. Amino acids: CASSPLGRNNSPLHF. The variable domain in full, with the rest retrieved from reference TRBV7-2 and TRBJ1-6, is GAGVSQSPSNKVTEKGKDVELRCDPISGHTALYWYRQSLGQGLEFLIYFQGNSAPDKSGLPSDRFSAERTGGSVSTLTIQRTQQEDSAVYLCASSPLGRNNSPLHFGNGTRLTVT.

The V and J genes are TRBV10-3 and TRBJ2-2; D is ambiguous. Germline-derived CDR1 and CDR2 are ENHRY and SYGVKD. This CDR3 comprises 11 residues. The germline V and J ends were trimmed by 5 bases and 3 bases, with 1 base remaining between them. CDR3 in amino acids: CAISHTGELFF. The CDR3 region has the DNA TGTGCCATCAGTCACACCGGGGAGCTGTTTTTT.

This clone was counted a few times. This chain connects TRBV1 to TRBJ2-3; the table's D call, TRBD2, has no DNA check behind it. TRBV1 is labeled a pseudogene. The CDR3 contains 15 residues. The CDR3 spells CTSSGHSLVMDTQYF. CDR3 DNA sequence: TGCACCAGCAGCGGCCACTCACTAGTTATGGATACGCAGTATTTT.

V and J are TRBV7-9 and TRBJ1-5; no reliable D call. V lost 4 bases and J 0 bases, leaving 1 base between the germline ends. The CDR3 has 12 amino acids. CDR1 and CDR2 (germline): SEHNR, FQNEAQ (reference sequence). CDR3 amino acids: CASSYSNQPQHF. CDR3 nucleotides: TGTGCCAGCAGCTATAGCAATCAGCCCCAGCATTTT.

This clone was seen a few times. This chain connects TRBV19 to TRBJ1-1, with D possibly TRBD1 on 6 matching bases. Germline CDR1 and CDR2: LNHDA and SQIVND (reference sequence). The CDR3 totals 13 residues. V dropped 5 bases and J dropped 3 bases, with 10 bases sitting between them. CDR3 protein: CASSSGGYTEAFF. The CDR3, as DNA: TGTGCCAGTAGTTCCGGGGGCTACACTGAAGCTTTCTTT.

This chain uses TRBV10-3 with TRBJ2-7; a possible D gene is TRBD1 (5 bases). The CDR3 extends over 14 amino acids. V shed 11 bases and J shed 0 bases, with 17 bases lying between them. Germline V CDR1 and CDR2: ENHRY, SYGVKD. In nucleotides, the CDR3 is TGTGCCGCGAAGGGGCAGCAGGCCTCCTACGAGCAGTACTTC. This sequence encodes CAAKGQQASYEQYF.